This is a list of T cell receptor beta chains from one sample in a study of cytomegalovirus exposure and HLA in healthy donors. The repertoire was sequenced with immunoSEQ multiplex PCR; TCRdb's copy has only in-frame clones and lacks some. Seen here are roughly 150,000 clones, roughly 80% observed once, and the top ten hold under 15%. The sequenced sample was PBMCs. These receptors all come from a woman in her 40s in good health and CMV-seronegative. Each CDR3 is given with its conserved first and last residue. Each record gives: CDR3 length, V gene, D gene, clone size, J gene, CDR3 protein, CDR3 DNA. D genes are given only for firm matches. Clone size is given for some rows only: seen once, a few or many times, or a class if the clone is expanded.

cdr3_length: 13
v_call: TRBV29-1
d_call: NA
clone_size: NA
j_call: TRBJ2-5
cdr3_aa: CSVVRGVQETQYF
cdr3_nt: TGCAGCGTTGTCAGGGGAGTCCAAGAGACCCAGTACTTC

cdr3_length: 16
v_call: TRBV5-1
d_call: TRBD2
clone_size: NA
j_call: TRBJ2-3
cdr3_aa: CASSFGLAVTSDTQYF
cdr3_nt: TGCGCCAGCAGCTTTGGACTAGCGGTGACATCAGATACGCAGTATTTT

cdr3_length: 14
v_call: TRBV25-1
d_call: NA
clone_size: NA
j_call: TRBJ2-3
cdr3_aa: CASSDPTGADTQYF
cdr3_nt: TGTGCCAGCAGTGACCCTACGGGTGCAGATACGCAGTATTTT

cdr3_length: 14
v_call: TRBV11-2
d_call: NA
clone_size: NA
j_call: TRBJ2-2
cdr3_aa: CASSFSRGAGELFF
cdr3_nt: TGTGCCAGCAGCTTCAGCAGGGGCGCCGGGGAGCTGTTTTTT

cdr3_length: 14
v_call: TRBV13
d_call: NA
clone_size: NA
j_call: TRBJ2-5
cdr3_aa: CASSFGRERETQYF
cdr3_nt: TGTGCCAGCAGCTTCGGCAGGGAAAGAGAGACCCAGTACTTC

cdr3_length: 12
v_call: TRBV27
d_call: NA
clone_size: NA
j_call: TRBJ1-1
cdr3_aa: CASSSTKGMAFF
cdr3_nt: TGTGCCAGCAGTTCCACAAAGGGGATGGCTTTCTTT

cdr3_length: 14
v_call: TRBV4-1
d_call: TRBD1
clone_size: NA
j_call: TRBJ2-7
cdr3_aa: CASSLGQGGNEQYF
cdr3_nt: TGCGCCAGCAGCCTAGGACAGGGGGGTAACGAGCAGTACTTC

cdr3_length: 15
v_call: TRBV6-1
d_call: TRBD1
clone_size: NA
j_call: TRBJ1-3
cdr3_aa: CASSPDRDRGNTIYF
cdr3_nt: TGTGCCAGCAGTCCAGACAGGGATAGGGGAAACACCATATATTTT

cdr3_length: 14
v_call: TRBV11-3
d_call: TRBD1
clone_size: NA
j_call: TRBJ2-1
cdr3_aa: CASSSGQYYNEQFF
cdr3_nt: TGTGCCAGCAGCTCGGGACAGTACTACAATGAGCAGTTCTTC

cdr3_length: 16
v_call: TRBV5-8
d_call: TRBD2
clone_size: NA
j_call: TRBJ2-1
cdr3_aa: CASSLWGTSGRVGQFF
cdr3_nt: TGTGCCAGCAGCTTGTGGGGGACTAGCGGGAGGGTGGGTCAGTTCTTC

cdr3_length: 15
v_call: TRBV28
d_call: TRBD2
clone_size: once
j_call: TRBJ2-7
cdr3_aa: CASSPSAGGPYEQYF
cdr3_nt: TGTGCCAGCAGTCCCTCGGCGGGAGGGCCCTACGAGCAGTACTTC

cdr3_length: 16
v_call: TRBV9
d_call: NA
clone_size: NA
j_call: TRBJ2-7
cdr3_aa: CASSVVSVADNSEQYF
cdr3_nt: TGTGCCAGCAGCGTAGTTTCGGTAGCAGATAACTCGGAGCAGTACTTC

cdr3_length: 16
v_call: TRBV5-1
d_call: TRBD1
clone_size: NA
j_call: TRBJ2-3
cdr3_aa: CASSPRQGASTDTQYF
cdr3_nt: TGCGCCAGCAGCCCCCGGCAGGGGGCATCCACAGATACGCAGTATTTT

cdr3_length: 12
v_call: TRBV28
d_call: NA
clone_size: NA
j_call: TRBJ1-5
cdr3_aa: CASNSGPLGDYF
cdr3_nt: TGTGCCAGCAATTCCGGGCCCCTAGGGGATTATTTT

cdr3_length: 12
v_call: TRBV28
d_call: TRBD1
clone_size: once
j_call: TRBJ2-1
cdr3_aa: CATQTGNNEQFF
cdr3_nt: TGTGCCACCCAGACAGGGAACAATGAGCAGTTCTTC

cdr3_length: 14
v_call: TRBV19
d_call: TRBD1
clone_size: NA
j_call: TRBJ2-7
cdr3_aa: CASSSRDSPYEQYF
cdr3_nt: TGTGCCAGTAGTTCCCGGGACAGCCCCTACGAGCAGTACTTC

cdr3_length: 15
v_call: TRBV2
d_call: TRBD1
clone_size: NA
j_call: TRBJ2-1
cdr3_aa: CASSAGQGARNEQFF
cdr3_nt: TGTGCCAGCAGTGCGGGACAGGGGGCTAGGAATGAGCAGTTCTTC

cdr3_length: 15
v_call: TRBV5-1
d_call: TRBD2
clone_size: NA
j_call: TRBJ2-7
cdr3_aa: CASSPRLADSYEQYF
cdr3_nt: TGCGCCAGCAGCCCCCGACTAGCGGACTCCTACGAGCAGTACTTC

cdr3_length: 14
v_call: TRBV4-1
d_call: NA
clone_size: few
j_call: TRBJ2-7
cdr3_aa: CASSPPDRTYEQYF
cdr3_nt: TGCGCCAGCAGCCCCCCTGACAGAACCTACGAGCAGTACTTC

cdr3_length: 16
v_call: TRBV29-1
d_call: NA
clone_size: NA
j_call: TRBJ2-2
cdr3_aa: CSDILGGQSDTGELFF
cdr3_nt: TGCAGCGATATCCTAGGGGGACAATCCGACACCGGGGAGCTGTTTTTT

cdr3_length: 15
v_call: TRBV4-1
d_call: NA
clone_size: NA
j_call: TRBJ1-4
cdr3_aa: CASSQVGLFNEKLFF
cdr3_nt: TGCGCCAGCAGCCAAGTGGGGCTTTTTAATGAAAAACTGTTTTTT

cdr3_length: 13
v_call: TRBV19
d_call: TRBD1
clone_size: NA
j_call: TRBJ1-1
cdr3_aa: CASMVARDREAFF
cdr3_nt: TGTGCCAGTATGGTAGCCCGGGACAGAGAAGCTTTCTTT

cdr3_length: 18
v_call: TRBV28
d_call: TRBD2
clone_size: NA
j_call: TRBJ2-3
cdr3_aa: CASRLKLAGGAGTDTQYF
cdr3_nt: TGTGCCAGCAGGTTGAAGCTAGCGGGGGGAGCGGGCACAGATACGCAGTATTTT

cdr3_length: 15
v_call: TRBV4-3
d_call: TRBD1
clone_size: NA
j_call: TRBJ2-7
cdr3_aa: CASSQEQGQYYEQYF
cdr3_nt: TGCGCCAGCAGCCAAGAACAGGGACAGTACTACGAGCAGTACTTC

cdr3_length: 12
v_call: TRBV27
d_call: NA
clone_size: once
j_call: TRBJ1-1
cdr3_aa: CASSLQGKAAFF
cdr3_nt: TGTGCCAGCAGTTTACAGGGAAAGGCAGCTTTCTTT

cdr3_length: 16
v_call: TRBV9
d_call: TRBD2
clone_size: once
j_call: TRBJ2-1
cdr3_aa: CASSALLAGMGNEQFF
cdr3_nt: TGTGCCAGCAGCGCGCTTCTAGCGGGAATGGGCAATGAGCAGTTCTTC

cdr3_length: 14
v_call: TRBV28
d_call: TRBD2
clone_size: once
j_call: TRBJ2-7
cdr3_aa: CASSLTSGSYEQYF
cdr3_nt: TGTGCCAGCAGTTTGACTAGCGGGAGTTACGAGCAGTACTTC

cdr3_length: 15
v_call: TRBV11-3
d_call: TRBD2
clone_size: once
j_call: TRBJ2-3
cdr3_aa: CASSQGLAGGPTQYF
cdr3_nt: TGTGCCAGCAGTCAAGGACTAGCGGGGGGGCCGACGCAGTATTTT

cdr3_length: 16
v_call: TRBV11-2
d_call: NA
clone_size: NA
j_call: TRBJ2-5
cdr3_aa: CASSLGGWRDQETQYF
cdr3_nt: TGTGCCAGCAGCTTAGGAGGATGGCGGGACCAAGAGACCCAGTACTTC

cdr3_length: 14
v_call: TRBV6-1
d_call: NA
clone_size: NA
j_call: TRBJ1-2
cdr3_aa: CASSLGHHNYGYTF
cdr3_nt: TGTGCCAGCAGTTTGGGACACCATAACTATGGCTACACCTTC

cdr3_length: 14
v_call: TRBV5-1
d_call: NA
clone_size: once
j_call: TRBJ1-4
cdr3_aa: CASSPEGYNEKLFF
cdr3_nt: TGCGCCAGCAGCCCGGAGGGGTATAATGAAAAATTGTTTTTT

cdr3_length: 12
v_call: TRBV28
d_call: NA
clone_size: NA
j_call: TRBJ2-7
cdr3_aa: CASSLPHYEQYF
cdr3_nt: TGTGCCAGCAGTCTACCCCACTACGAGCAGTACTTC

cdr3_length: 17
v_call: TRBV5-4
d_call: TRBD1
clone_size: few
j_call: TRBJ1-6
cdr3_aa: CASSSGQTSSYNSPLHF
cdr3_nt: TGTGCCAGCAGCTCGGGACAGACGAGCTCCTATAATTCACCCCTCCACTTT

cdr3_length: 16
v_call: TRBV4-2
d_call: NA
clone_size: once
j_call: TRBJ1-6
cdr3_aa: CASSQEGGYTNSPLHF
cdr3_nt: TGTGCCAGCAGCCAAGAAGGAGGCTATACTAATTCACCCCTCCACTTT

cdr3_length: 17
v_call: TRBV2
d_call: TRBD1
clone_size: once
j_call: TRBJ1-2
cdr3_aa: CASSESRAGGSNYGYTF
cdr3_nt: TGTGCCAGCAGTGAATCGAGGGCAGGGGGCTCTAACTATGGCTACACCTTC

cdr3_length: 13
v_call: TRBV6-1
d_call: NA
clone_size: NA
j_call: TRBJ1-1
cdr3_aa: CASSYFEAGGAFF
cdr3_nt: TGTGCCAGCAGTTATTTTGAGGCCGGAGGAGCTTTCTTT

cdr3_length: 17
v_call: TRBV19
d_call: NA
clone_size: NA
j_call: TRBJ2-4
cdr3_aa: CASSIRGVGVAKNIQYF
cdr3_nt: TGTGCCAGTAGTATCCGCGGGGTCGGTGTAGCCAAAAACATTCAGTACTTC

cdr3_length: 15
v_call: TRBV2
d_call: TRBD1
clone_size: NA
j_call: TRBJ2-3
cdr3_aa: CASSFEGALGDTQYF
cdr3_nt: TGTGCCAGCAGTTTCGAGGGGGCGCTTGGAGATACGCAGTATTTT

cdr3_length: 14
v_call: TRBV18
d_call: TRBD2
clone_size: NA
j_call: TRBJ2-7
cdr3_aa: CASSPLGGGHEQYF
cdr3_nt: TGTGCCAGCTCACCCCTGGGGGGAGGGCACGAGCAGTACTTC

cdr3_length: 14
v_call: TRBV11-1
d_call: NA
clone_size: NA
j_call: TRBJ1-4
cdr3_aa: CASSLDRGREKLFF
cdr3_nt: TGTGCCAGCAGCTTAGACCGGGGTCGGGAAAAACTGTTTTTT

cdr3_length: 15
v_call: TRBV19
d_call: NA
clone_size: NA
j_call: TRBJ2-2
cdr3_aa: CASSIEQGHAGELFF
cdr3_nt: TGTGCCAGTAGTATAGAACAGGGCCACGCCGGGGAGCTGTTTTTT

cdr3_length: 16
v_call: TRBV5-1
d_call: NA
clone_size: NA
j_call: TRBJ2-2
cdr3_aa: CASSLAQVANTGELFF
cdr3_nt: TGCGCCAGCAGCTTGGCGCAGGTCGCGAACACCGGGGAGCTGTTTTTT

cdr3_length: 14
v_call: TRBV15
d_call: TRBD1
clone_size: NA
j_call: TRBJ1-5
cdr3_aa: CATGSGQGYQPQHF
cdr3_nt: TGTGCCACCGGGTCGGGACAGGGTTACCAGCCCCAGCATTTT

cdr3_length: 18
v_call: TRBV6-7
d_call: TRBD2
clone_size: NA
j_call: TRBJ2-1
cdr3_aa: CASSPHWGGQTTHVGKFF
cdr3_nt: TGTGCCAGCAGCCCCCATTGGGGAGGGCAGACCACCCACGTAGGGAAATTCTTC

cdr3_length: 16
v_call: TRBV5-1
d_call: TRBD2
clone_size: NA
j_call: TRBJ2-3
cdr3_aa: CASSLVTGGATDTQYF
cdr3_nt: TGCGCCAGCAGCTTGGTCACCGGGGGGGCCACAGATACGCAGTATTTT

cdr3_length: 15
v_call: TRBV19
d_call: TRBD1
clone_size: NA
j_call: TRBJ2-5
cdr3_aa: CASSLGTGEGETQYF
cdr3_nt: TGTGCCAGTAGCCTGGGGACAGGGGAAGGGGAGACCCAGTACTTC

cdr3_length: 14
v_call: TRBV29-1
d_call: TRBD1
clone_size: NA
j_call: TRBJ2-1
cdr3_aa: CSAKDRVVFNEQFF
cdr3_nt: TGCAGCGCGAAAGACAGGGTAGTTTTCAATGAGCAGTTCTTC